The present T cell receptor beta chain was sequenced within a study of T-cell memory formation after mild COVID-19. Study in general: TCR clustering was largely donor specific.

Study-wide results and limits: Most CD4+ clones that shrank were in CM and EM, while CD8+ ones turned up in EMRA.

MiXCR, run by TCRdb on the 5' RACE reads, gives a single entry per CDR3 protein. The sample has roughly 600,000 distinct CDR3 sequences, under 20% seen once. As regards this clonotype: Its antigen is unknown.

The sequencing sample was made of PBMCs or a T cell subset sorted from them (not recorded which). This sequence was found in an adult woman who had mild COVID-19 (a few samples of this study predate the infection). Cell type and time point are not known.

CDR3 sequence reads: CASSFVNTEAFF. DNA for the CDR3: TGTGCCAGCAGTTTCGTGAACACTGAAGCTTTCTTT. This chain connects TRBV12-3 or TRBV12-4 to TRBJ1-1, with no clear D. Trimming stripped 3 bases from V and 0 bases from J, with 2 bases between. There are 12 residues in the CDR3.